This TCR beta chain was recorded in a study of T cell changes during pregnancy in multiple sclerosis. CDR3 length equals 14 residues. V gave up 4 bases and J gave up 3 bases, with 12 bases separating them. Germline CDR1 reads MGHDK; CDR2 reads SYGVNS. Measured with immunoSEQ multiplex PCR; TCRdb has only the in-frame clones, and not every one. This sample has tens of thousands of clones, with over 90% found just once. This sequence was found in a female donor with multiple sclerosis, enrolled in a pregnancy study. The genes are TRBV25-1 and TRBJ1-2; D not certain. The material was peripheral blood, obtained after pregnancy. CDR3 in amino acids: CASSGLGKDYGYTF. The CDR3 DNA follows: TGTGCCAGCAGTGGGCTCGGGAAGGACTATGGCTACACCTTC.